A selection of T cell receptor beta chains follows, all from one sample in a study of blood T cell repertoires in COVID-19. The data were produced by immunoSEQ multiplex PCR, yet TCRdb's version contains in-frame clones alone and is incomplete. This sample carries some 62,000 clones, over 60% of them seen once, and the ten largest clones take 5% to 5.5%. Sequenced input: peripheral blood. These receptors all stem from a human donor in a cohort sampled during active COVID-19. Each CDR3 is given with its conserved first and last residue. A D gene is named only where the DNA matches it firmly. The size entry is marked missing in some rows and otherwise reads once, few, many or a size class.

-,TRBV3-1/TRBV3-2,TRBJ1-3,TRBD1,TGTGCCAGCAGAGGACAGGGGACTTTCTCTGGAAACACCATATATTTT,CASRGQGTFSGNTIYF
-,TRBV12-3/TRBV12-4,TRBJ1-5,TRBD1,TGTGCCAGCAGACAGGGGATGGATCAGCCCCAGCATTTT,CASRQGMDQPQHF
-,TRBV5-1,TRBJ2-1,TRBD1,TGCGCCAGCAGCTTGACTCCGGGACAGGGATCTGGGGAGCAGTTCTTC,CASSLTPGQGSGEQFF
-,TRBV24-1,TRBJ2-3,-,TGTGCCACCAGTGACCCGCGGGATACGCAGTATTTT,CATSDPRDTQYF
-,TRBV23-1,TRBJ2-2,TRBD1,TGCGCCAGCAGTCACCCCCGGACAGGGGAGCCCACCGGGGAGCTGTTTTTT,CASSHPRTGEPTGELFF
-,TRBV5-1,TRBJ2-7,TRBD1,TGCGCCAGCAGCCTCGGGACAGACTTCTACGAGCAGTACTTC,CASSLGTDFYEQYF
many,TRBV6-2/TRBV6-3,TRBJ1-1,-,TGTGCCAGCAGTACAGGGTGGGGAGCTGAAGCTTTCTTT,CASSTGWGAEAFF
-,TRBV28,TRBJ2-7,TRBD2,TGTGCCAGCAGTTTTGGGGGGGTCCCGCAGTACTTC,CASSFGGVPQYF
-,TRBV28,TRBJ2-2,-,TGTGCCAGCAGTACCCAGGTATCGGTTGGCACCGGGGAGCTGTTTTTT,CASSTQVSVGTGELFF
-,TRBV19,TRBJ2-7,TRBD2,TGTGCCAGTAGCGAATCCAACCTGGGAGGGTACGAGCAGTACTTC,CASSESNLGGYEQYF
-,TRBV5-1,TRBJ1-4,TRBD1,TGCGCCAGCAGCTTGGGAACACAGGGGCGGGAAAAACTGTTTTTT,CASSLGTQGREKLFF
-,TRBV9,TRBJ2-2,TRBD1,TGTGCCAGCAGCGTAGCCAATGGGACAGGGGTAGGCACCGGGGAGCTGTTTTTT,CASSVANGTGVGTGELFF
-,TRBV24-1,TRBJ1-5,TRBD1,TGTGCCACCAGTGATTCAAACCGCAGTGGAGGGGGCCATCAGCCCCAGCATTTT,CATSDSNRSGGGHQPQHF
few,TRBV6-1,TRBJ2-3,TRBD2,TGTGCCAGCAGTGATCTTCTAGCGGGGGCAGATACGCAGTATTTT,CASSDLLAGADTQYF
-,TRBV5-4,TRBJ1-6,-,TGTGCCAGCAGCCGGGACTTGAATTCACCCCTCCACTTT,CASSRDLNSPLHF
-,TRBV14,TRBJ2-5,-,TGTGCCAGCAGCCAAGATCAGAGGACTTCCTGGCGGAGCACCCAGTACTTC,CASSQDQRTSWRSTQYF
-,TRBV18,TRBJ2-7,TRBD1,TGTGCCAGCTCACCGGACAGGAACGAGCAGTACTTC,CASSPDRNEQYF
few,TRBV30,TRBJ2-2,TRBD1,TGTGCCTGGTCCCGCGAAGGGACAGAGAACACCGGGGAGCTGTTTTTT,CAWSREGTENTGELFF
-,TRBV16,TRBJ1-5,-,TGTGCCAGCAGCCAATTAGGCGACTATAGCAATCAGCCCCAGCATTTT,CASSQLGDYSNQPQHF
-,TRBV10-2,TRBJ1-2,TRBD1,TGCGCCAGCAGTGGTGGGGGACAGGCCACCCTCTATGGCTACACCTTC,CASSGGGQATLYGYTF